These T cell receptor beta chains were read from a single sample in a study of tumor-infiltrating lymphocytes in localized non-small cell lung cancer. TCRdb's table, derived via immunoSEQ multiplex PCR, lists solely in-frame clones and lacks some. The sample contains approximately 16,000 clones, about 42% of which appear only once. Material for sequencing was lung tumor tissue. All receptors derive from a human donor with non-small cell lung cancer. The CDR3 runs from the conserved cysteine through the conserved F or W. The D gene is left open where the match is weak. Size values are once, few and many counts, or a class for expanded clones, and some rows have none.

DNA	CDR3	V	size	J	D
TGTGCCAGCAGCTTAAGGGCAGAATTGAACACTGAAGCTTTCTTT	CASSLRAELNTEAFF	TRBV7-3	few	TRBJ1-1	-
TGTGCCACCAGCAGAGATCGGGGACTCGGGGGGACTGAAGCTTTCTTT	CATSRDRGLGGTEAFF	TRBV15	-	TRBJ1-1	-
TGTGCCACCAGCACCCGGCGAGAACTTAATGAGCAGTTCTTC	CATSTRRELNEQFF	TRBV15	few	TRBJ2-1	-
TGCAGCGTCGGGGGGGGGTCTGATGGCTACACCTTC	CSVGGGSDGYTF	TRBV29-1	-	TRBJ1-2	-
TGTGCCTGGAACAGGGGGCAGGGTGAAAAACTGTTTTTT	CAWNRGQGEKLFF	TRBV30	-	TRBJ1-4	TRBD1
TGTGCCAGCAGTCTATCAAGCAACACTGAAGCTTTCTTT	CASSLSSNTEAFF	TRBV2	few	TRBJ1-1	-
TGTGCCAGCAGCGCACCGGGACAGGAGCAGTTCTTC	CASSAPGQEQFF	TRBV9	few	TRBJ2-1	TRBD1
TGTGCCAGCTTGGACCGAAATAATTCACCCCTCCACTTT	CASLDRNNSPLHF	TRBV28	few	TRBJ1-6	-
TGTGCCAGCAGTGAACAGGGCCGAGGCTCTGGAAACACCATATATTTT	CASSEQGRGSGNTIYF	TRBV6-1	medium-sized	TRBJ1-3	-
TGTGCCAGTAGTATTCAGTTCGGGGGCTGGGAGACCCAGTACTTC	CASSIQFGGWETQYF	TRBV19	-	TRBJ2-5	-
TGTGCCAGCAGCTTGGTGGCAATCTCCTACGAGCAGTACTTC	CASSLVAISYEQYF	TRBV5-6	-	TRBJ2-7	-
TGTGCCAGCAGCCGTGACAGTAATTCACCCCTCCACTTT	CASSRDSNSPLHF	TRBV7-3	few	TRBJ1-6	-
TGTGCCATCAGGGGAGGGGGCAACAAGAACACTGAAGCTTTCTTT	CAIRGGGNKNTEAFF	TRBV10-3	-	TRBJ1-1	TRBD1
TGTGCCAGCAGTTTGGAGGGAAACGAGCAGTACTTC	CASSLEGNEQYF	TRBV27	once	TRBJ2-7	-
TGCGCCAGCAGCCAGGAGGGTTGGATCTACACCTTC	CASSQEGWIYTF	TRBV4-3	few	TRBJ1-2	-
TGTGCCAGTAGCGGACTGTCTTATAACACTGAAGCTTTCTTT	CASSGLSYNTEAFF	TRBV19	-	TRBJ1-1	-
TGTGCCAGCAGCAGGGGCTTGGACATAAGCTCCTACGAGCAGTACTTC	CASSRGLDISSYEQYF	TRBV7-9	once	TRBJ2-7	-
TGTGCCAGCAGCCCCCGGGACAGGGAGTATGGCTACACCTTC	CASSPRDREYGYTF	TRBV7-9	few	TRBJ1-2	TRBD1
TGCGCCAGCAGCCAAGCCCAAAGTCTCCCCCGGGGAGATACGCAGTATTTT	CASSQAQSLPRGDTQYF	TRBV4-1	few	TRBJ2-3	-
TGCGCCAGCAGCGACGGGACAGGCTATAATTCACCCCTCCACTTT	CASSDGTGYNSPLHF	TRBV5-1	-	TRBJ1-6	TRBD1
TGTGCCAGCAGCTTATTTAGGGCCAACGTCCTGACTTTC	CASSLFRANVLTF	TRBV13	-	TRBJ2-6	-
TGCAGTGCTTCCCAGTGGGATGGCTACACCTTC	CSASQWDGYTF	TRBV20-1	-	TRBJ1-2	-
TGTGCCAGCAGTCCCTGGGCGGGTTACGAGCAGTACTTC	CASSPWAGYEQYF	TRBV7-2	-	TRBJ2-7	-
TGTGCCTGGACCGTAGGTCGGGTACGGAATAGCAATCAGCCCCAGCATTTT	CAWTVGRVRNSNQPQHF	TRBV30	-	TRBJ1-5	-
TGTGCCAGCAGCGTAGCGTCCGGGTCTGGAAACACCATATATTTT	CASSVASGSGNTIYF	TRBV9	-	TRBJ1-3	-
TGTGCCGGGAGTAAGAATACGCAGTATTTT	CAGSKNTQYF	TRBV30	-	TRBJ2-3	-
TGTGCCAGCAGCTTAGGGGGACAGGGGGGAGATCGGAACACTGAAGCTTTCTTT	CASSLGGQGGDRNTEAFF	TRBV7-8	-	TRBJ1-1	TRBD1
TGTGCCAGCAGCTTAGATCGCGGGGGAGTCACCTTC	CASSLDRGGVTF	TRBV7-2	-	TRBJ1-2	-
TGTGCCAGCAGCAGCCGGGACCAGGGGACCCAGTACTTC	CASSSRDQGTQYF	TRBV7-2	-	TRBJ2-5	-
TGTGCCAGCTCACCAGTCTGGACAGGCGGATCTGGGGCCAACGTCCTGACTTTC	CASSPVWTGGSGANVLTF	TRBV18	many	TRBJ2-6	TRBD1
TGTGCCAGTAGTCTGGACAGGGGCAACGAGCAGTACTTC	CASSLDRGNEQYF	TRBV19	-	TRBJ2-7	TRBD1
TGCGCCAGCAGCTTGGTTGGGGATGAGCAGTTCTTC	CASSLVGDEQFF	TRBV5-1	-	TRBJ2-1	-
TGTGCCAGCAGTGAGAGAATAGGACAGGGCAAACGGAATGGGGGGGCTTTCTTT	CASSERIGQGKRNGGAFF	TRBV6-4	many	TRBJ1-1	TRBD1